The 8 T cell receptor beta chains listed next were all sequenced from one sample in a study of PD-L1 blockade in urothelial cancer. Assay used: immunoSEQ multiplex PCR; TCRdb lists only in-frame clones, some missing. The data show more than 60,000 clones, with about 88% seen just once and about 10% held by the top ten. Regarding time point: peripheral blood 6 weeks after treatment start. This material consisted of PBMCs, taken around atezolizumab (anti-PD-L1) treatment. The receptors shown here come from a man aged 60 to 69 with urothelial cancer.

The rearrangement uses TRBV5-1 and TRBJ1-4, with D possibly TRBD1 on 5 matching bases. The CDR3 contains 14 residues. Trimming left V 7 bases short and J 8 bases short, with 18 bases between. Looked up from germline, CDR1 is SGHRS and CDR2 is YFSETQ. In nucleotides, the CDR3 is TGCGCCAGCGGCTCGCGTGGGGCTGGGGAAAAACTGTTTTTT. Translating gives CASGSRGAGEKLFF.

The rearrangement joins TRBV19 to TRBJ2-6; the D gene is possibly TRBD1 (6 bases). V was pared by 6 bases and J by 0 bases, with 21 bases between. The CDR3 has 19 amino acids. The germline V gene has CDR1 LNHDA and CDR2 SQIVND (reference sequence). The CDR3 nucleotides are TGTGCCAGTAGCGACCCGGGACAAACATACTTCTCTGGGGCCAACGTCCTGACTTTC. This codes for CASSDPGQTYFSGANVLTF.

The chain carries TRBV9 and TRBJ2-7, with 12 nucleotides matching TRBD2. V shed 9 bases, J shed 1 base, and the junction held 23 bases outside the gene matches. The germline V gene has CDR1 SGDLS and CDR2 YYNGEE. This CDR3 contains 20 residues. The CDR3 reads CAIEKGIRASGRAGSYEQYF. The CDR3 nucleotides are TGTGCCATCGAAAAGGGTATACGGGCTAGCGGGAGGGCCGGTTCCTACGAGCAGTACTTC.

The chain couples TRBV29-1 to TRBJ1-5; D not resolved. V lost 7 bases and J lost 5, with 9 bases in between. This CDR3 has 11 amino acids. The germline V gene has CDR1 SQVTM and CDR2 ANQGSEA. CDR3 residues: CSAGEDQPQHF. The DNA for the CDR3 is TGCAGCGCTGGGGAGGATCAGCCCCAGCATTTT.

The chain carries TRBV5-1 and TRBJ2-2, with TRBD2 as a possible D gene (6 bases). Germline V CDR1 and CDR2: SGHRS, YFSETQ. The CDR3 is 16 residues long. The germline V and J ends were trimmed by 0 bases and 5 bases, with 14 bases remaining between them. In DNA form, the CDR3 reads TGCGCCAGCAGCTTGGCGGGACTGGCCGGGACCGGGGAGCTGTTTTTT. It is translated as CASSLAGLAGTGELFF. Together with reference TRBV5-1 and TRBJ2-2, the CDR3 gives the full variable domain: KAGVTQTPRYLIKTRGQQVTLSCSPISGHRSVSWYQQTPGQGLQFLFEYFSETQRNKGNFPGRFSGRQFSNSRSEMNVSTLELGDSALYLCASSLAGLAGTGELFFGEGSRLTVL.

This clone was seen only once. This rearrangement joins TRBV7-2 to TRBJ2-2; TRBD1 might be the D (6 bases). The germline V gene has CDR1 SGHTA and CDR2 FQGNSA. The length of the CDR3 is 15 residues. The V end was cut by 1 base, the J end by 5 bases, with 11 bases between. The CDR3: CASSLGQVGTGELFF. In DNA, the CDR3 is TGTGCCAGCAGCTTAGGACAGGTGGGGACCGGGGAGCTGTTTTTT.

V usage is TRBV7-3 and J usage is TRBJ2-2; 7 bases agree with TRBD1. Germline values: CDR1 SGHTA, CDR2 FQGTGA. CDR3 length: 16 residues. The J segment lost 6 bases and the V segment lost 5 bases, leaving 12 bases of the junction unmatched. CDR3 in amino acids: CASSRRQGTSAGELFF. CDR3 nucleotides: TGTGCCAGCAGCCGTCGACAGGGAACGAGCGCCGGGGAGCTGTTTTTT.

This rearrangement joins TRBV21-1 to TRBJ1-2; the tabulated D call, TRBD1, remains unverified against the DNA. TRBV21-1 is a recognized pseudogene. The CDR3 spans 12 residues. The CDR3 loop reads CASSKGARVPTF. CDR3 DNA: TGTGCCAGCAGCAAAGGGGCCAGGGTGCCCACGTTC.